This T cell receptor beta chain is drawn from a study of blood T cell repertoires in COVID-19. Study-level information: There were acute and convalescent COVID-19 samples, and they came from the United States, Italy and Spain. Nucleic acid was either cDNA or gDNA, and it came from T cells, B-cell-depleted T cells, or PBMCs.

Germline CDR1 reads LNHDA; CDR2 reads SQIVND (reference sequence). CDR3 length: 14 amino acids. Trimming took off 4 bases at V and 2 bases at J, with 12 bases between the two ends. In the authors' workflow: Using reference gene primer amplification, nucleated cell counts were estimated. Using immunoSEQ multiplex PCR, the repertoire was profiled, and TCRdb retains in-frame clones only, with some absent. D and trimming were read from the DNA, whereas the V and J calls and clone size are those reported in that table. The sample holds about 85,000 clones, roughly nine tenths seen once. The V and J genes are TRBV19 and TRBJ2-7, with D possibly TRBD2 on 5 matching bases. The sequence was obtained from a man aged 50-60 years with acute or convalescent COVID-19. The material sequenced was peripheral blood. The CDR3 DNA follows: TGTGCCAGTAGTAGAGGGATATCCACCTACGAGCAGTACTTC. Translation: CASSRGISTYEQYF.